These T cell receptor beta chains were read from a single sample in a study of blood T cells in healthy people across ages. Using its own MiXCR run on the 5' RACE reads, TCRdb lists one record per CDR3 protein. The table records about 1.6 million distinct CDR3 sequences, about 32% of them present only once. The sample comprised blood. The receptors derive from a woman aged 25 to 45 in good health. CDR3s include the opening cysteine and the closing phenylalanine or tryptophan. D genes are given only for firm matches. Expanded clones are given a class, and other clones once, few, many or no size at all.

CDR3aa: CARPKDRVVNEAFF; CDR3nt: TGTGCCAGGCCTAAGGACAGGGTGGTTAATGAAGCTTTCTTT; v_gene: TRBV6-6; d_gene: TRBD1; j_gene: TRBJ1-1; abundance: -
CDR3aa: CASSAVPGLAEYNEQFF; CDR3nt: TGTGCCAGCAGTGCGGTCCCGGGACTAGCGGAATACAATGAGCAGTTCTTC; v_gene: TRBV6-1; d_gene: TRBD2; j_gene: TRBJ2-1; abundance: -
CDR3aa: CSAFGVRGENEQFF; CDR3nt: TGCAGTGCTTTCGGGGTCCGGGGGGAGAATGAGCAGTTCTTC; v_gene: TRBV20-1; d_gene: TRBD2; j_gene: TRBJ2-1; abundance: -
CDR3aa: CASSLSIRGYEQYF; CDR3nt: TGTGCCAGCAGCCTTAGTATCCGGGGCTACGAGCAGTACTTC; v_gene: TRBV7-9; d_gene: -; j_gene: TRBJ2-7; abundance: -
CDR3aa: CASSLDRVIYSYTF; CDR3nt: TGTGCCAGCAGCTTGGACAGGGTGATCTATAGCTACACCTTC; v_gene: TRBV11-2; d_gene: TRBD1; j_gene: TRBJ1-2; abundance: -
CDR3aa: CASSVAQREHEQFF; CDR3nt: TGTGCCAGCAGCGTAGCCCAAAGGGAGCATGAGCAGTTCTTC; v_gene: TRBV9; d_gene: -; j_gene: TRBJ2-1; abundance: few
CDR3aa: CASSLFERETGELFF; CDR3nt: TGCGCCAGCAGCTTGTTTGAGCGGGAGACCGGGGAGCTGTTTTTT; v_gene: TRBV5-1; d_gene: TRBD2; j_gene: TRBJ2-2; abundance: -
CDR3aa: CASSLAASDTRYF; CDR3nt: TGTGCCAGCAGCTTGGCAGCCAGCGATACGCGGTATTTT; v_gene: TRBV5-6; d_gene: -; j_gene: TRBJ2-3; abundance: -
CDR3aa: CASSFASLGQYF; CDR3nt: TGTGCCAGCAGTTTCGCCAGTCTGGGGCAGTACTTC; v_gene: TRBV12-3/TRBV12-4; d_gene: -; j_gene: TRBJ2-7; abundance: -
CDR3aa: CASSKQGTVRSNYGYTF; CDR3nt: TGTGCCAGCAGTAAACAGGGGACCGTCCGTTCGAACTATGGCTACACCTTC; v_gene: TRBV27; d_gene: TRBD1; j_gene: TRBJ1-2; abundance: few
CDR3aa: CASKLGTGVHQPQHF; CDR3nt: TGTGCCAGCAAACTCGGGACAGGGGTTCATCAGCCCCAGCATTTT; v_gene: TRBV12-3/TRBV12-4; d_gene: TRBD1; j_gene: TRBJ1-5; abundance: -
CDR3aa: CTSSYSTRRVSSSQETQYF; CDR3nt: TGTACCAGCAGTTACTCGACTAGGCGGGTTAGTTCCTCCCAAGAGACCCAGTACTTC; v_gene: TRBV6-2/TRBV6-3; d_gene: -; j_gene: TRBJ2-5; abundance: -
CDR3aa: CASSQVPGTSYEKLFF; CDR3nt: TGTGCCAGCAGCCAAGTGCCCGGGACTTCGTATGAAAAACTGTTTTTT; v_gene: TRBV3-1; d_gene: -; j_gene: TRBJ1-4; abundance: few
CDR3aa: CASSQERDGYEQYF; CDR3nt: TGCGCCAGCAGCCAGGAGCGGGACGGTTACGAGCAGTACTTC; v_gene: TRBV5-1; d_gene: TRBD2; j_gene: TRBJ2-7; abundance: -
CDR3aa: CASSFSIPYGTDTQYF; CDR3nt: TGTGCCAGCAGTTTTTCCATACCCTATGGCACAGATACGCAGTATTTT; v_gene: TRBV27; d_gene: -; j_gene: TRBJ2-3; abundance: few
CDR3aa: CASSQEGSSKDEQFF; CDR3nt: TGTGCCAGCAGCCAAGAAGGTAGCTCGAAAGATGAGCAGTTCTTC; v_gene: TRBV4-2; d_gene: -; j_gene: TRBJ2-1; abundance: -
CDR3aa: CASSPLGHGNTEAFF; CDR3nt: TGTGCCAGCTCACCACTAGGACATGGAAACACTGAAGCTTTCTTT; v_gene: TRBV18; d_gene: -; j_gene: TRBJ1-1; abundance: -
CDR3aa: CASSLGDRGPIAGNEQFF; CDR3nt: TGCGCCAGCAGCTTGGGGGACAGGGGTCCGATAGCGGGGAATGAGCAGTTCTTC; v_gene: TRBV5-1; d_gene: TRBD1; j_gene: TRBJ2-1; abundance: -
CDR3aa: CASSQSPSGQLGYTF; CDR3nt: TGTGCCAGCAGCCAATCCCCAAGTGGTCAGCTCGGCTACACCTTC; v_gene: TRBV3-1; d_gene: -; j_gene: TRBJ1-2; abundance: -
CDR3aa: CASSWTGHPYEQYF; CDR3nt: TGTGCCAGCAGCTGGACGGGACACCCCTACGAGCAGTACTTC; v_gene: TRBV7-8; d_gene: -; j_gene: TRBJ2-7; abundance: few
CDR3aa: CASQKQGSYEQYF; CDR3nt: TGTGCCAGCCAAAAACAGGGTTCCTACGAGCAGTACTTC; v_gene: TRBV12-3/TRBV12-4; d_gene: -; j_gene: TRBJ2-7; abundance: -
CDR3aa: CASSLDTLFGRNEQFF; CDR3nt: TGTGCCAGCAGCTTGGACACCTTATTCGGCCGCAATGAGCAGTTCTTC; v_gene: TRBV5-5; d_gene: -; j_gene: TRBJ2-1; abundance: -
CDR3aa: CASSSLFVGGPYDEQFF; CDR3nt: TGTGCCAGCAGCTCCCTCTTCGTTGGGGGCCCGTACGATGAGCAGTTCTTC; v_gene: TRBV7-8; d_gene: -; j_gene: TRBJ2-1; abundance: few
CDR3aa: CASSPATVAKNIQYF; CDR3nt: TGTGCCAGCAGCCCTGCGACCGTAGCCAAAAACATTCAGTACTTC; v_gene: TRBV11-2; d_gene: -; j_gene: TRBJ2-4; abundance: -
CDR3aa: CASSLFLGTGNQPQHF; CDR3nt: TGTGCCAGCAGTTTATTTTTAGGGACAGGGAACCAGCCCCAGCATTTT; v_gene: TRBV28; d_gene: TRBD1; j_gene: TRBJ1-5; abundance: -
CDR3aa: CASSPERRLAGPTYEQFF; CDR3nt: TGTGCCAGCAGCCCCGAAAGGAGACTAGCGGGGCCAACCTATGAGCAGTTCTTC; v_gene: TRBV9; d_gene: TRBD2; j_gene: TRBJ2-1; abundance: -
CDR3aa: CSAPSGTGETQYF; CDR3nt: TGCAGTGCTCCCAGCGGGACGGGAGAGACCCAGTACTTC; v_gene: TRBV20-1; d_gene: TRBD2; j_gene: TRBJ2-5; abundance: few
CDR3aa: CAWSVGPGKKTQYF; CDR3nt: TGTGCCTGGAGTGTAGGGCCAGGGAAGAAGACCCAGTACTTC; v_gene: TRBV30; d_gene: -; j_gene: TRBJ2-5; abundance: -
CDR3aa: CASGQGANQETQYF; CDR3nt: TGTGCCAGCGGCCAGGGGGCTAACCAAGAGACCCAGTACTTC; v_gene: TRBV3-1; d_gene: TRBD1; j_gene: TRBJ2-5; abundance: -
CDR3aa: CSARDMGASYNSPLHF; CDR3nt: TGCAGTGCTAGAGATATGGGGGCTTCCTATAATTCACCCCTCCACTTT; v_gene: TRBV20-1; d_gene: -; j_gene: TRBJ1-6; abundance: -
CDR3aa: CASSQVGTSDRNEQFF; CDR3nt: TGTGCCAGCAGCCAAGTCGGGACTAGCGACCGCAATGAGCAGTTCTTC; v_gene: TRBV7-3; d_gene: TRBD2; j_gene: TRBJ2-1; abundance: -
CDR3aa: CASSLRSVGRETQYF; CDR3nt: TGCGCCAGCAGCTTGCGAAGCGTGGGGAGGGAGACCCAGTACTTC; v_gene: TRBV5-1; d_gene: -; j_gene: TRBJ2-5; abundance: -
CDR3aa: CASSQDSQGRNGYTF; CDR3nt: TGCGCCAGCAGCCAAGACTCACAGGGTCGGAATGGCTACACCTTC; v_gene: TRBV4-1; d_gene: -; j_gene: TRBJ1-2; abundance: many
CDR3aa: CSVEDPGTEAFF; CDR3nt: TGCAGCGTTGAAGATCCGGGGACTGAAGCTTTCTTT; v_gene: TRBV29-1; d_gene: -; j_gene: TRBJ1-1; abundance: -
CDR3aa: CASSLTGDIQETQYF; CDR3nt: TGCGCCAGCAGCTTGACAGGGGACATCCAAGAGACCCAGTACTTC; v_gene: TRBV5-1; d_gene: TRBD1; j_gene: TRBJ2-5; abundance: -
CDR3aa: CSARVSPGEETQYF; CDR3nt: TGCAGTGCTAGAGTGAGCCCGGGGGAAGAGACCCAGTACTTC; v_gene: TRBV20-1; d_gene: -; j_gene: TRBJ2-5; abundance: -
CDR3aa: CASSALTLLQETQYF; CDR3nt: TGTGCCAGCAGTGCCCTAACCTTACTCCAAGAGACCCAGTACTTC; v_gene: TRBV6-1; d_gene: -; j_gene: TRBJ2-5; abundance: -
CDR3aa: CASVLGQGSTDTQYF; CDR3nt: TGTGCCAGCGTACTGGGACAGGGTAGCACAGATACGCAGTATTTT; v_gene: TRBV12-3/TRBV12-4; d_gene: TRBD1; j_gene: TRBJ2-3; abundance: -
CDR3aa: CASSLKDRVFGANVLTF; CDR3nt: TGTGCCAGCAGCTTAAAGGACAGGGTCTTTGGGGCCAACGTCCTGACTTTC; v_gene: TRBV7-9; d_gene: TRBD1; j_gene: TRBJ2-6; abundance: -
CDR3aa: CASSLDRGARSIQYF; CDR3nt: TGTGCCAGCAGCTTAGACAGGGGGGCCCGAAGCATTCAGTACTTC; v_gene: TRBV7-2; d_gene: TRBD1; j_gene: TRBJ2-4; abundance: -
CDR3aa: CASSPRRDSYNEQFF; CDR3nt: TGCGCCAGCAGTCCCCGCAGGGACTCCTACAATGAGCAGTTCTTC; v_gene: TRBV12-3/TRBV12-4; d_gene: -; j_gene: TRBJ2-1; abundance: -
CDR3aa: CASRDRDNQPQHF; CDR3nt: TGCGCCAGCAGAGACAGGGACAATCAGCCCCAGCATTTT; v_gene: TRBV10-2; d_gene: TRBD1; j_gene: TRBJ1-5; abundance: -